The clone carrying this TCR beta chain was observed many times. Its specificity is unknown. TCR beta CDR3 regions were amplified from RNA. First-round RT-PCR of the TCR CDR3 relied on the HTBI primer set. TCRdb called the multiplex PCR reads again in MiXCR, with one record for every CDR3 protein. The sample carries about 400,000 distinct CDR3 sequences, 14% to 15% recorded once. A patient was excluded if there was uncontrolled infection, other autoimmune disease, pregnancy or lactation. Diagnoses used clinical symptoms, serum thyroxine and TRAb, thyroid ultrasound and orbital computed tomography. Fresh 10 ml peripheral blood yielded PBMCs. The source of the sample is a study of T cells in Graves' hyperthyroidism and ophthalmopathy. Study-wide points: Separating ophthalmopathy from stable hyperthyroidism was achieved by a 13 V-J model.

Trimming took off 5 bases at V and 0 bases at J, with 14 bases between the two ends. The CDR3 consists of 15 residues. CDR1 and CDR2 (germline): SNHLY, FYNNEI. The V call is TRBV2, the J call TRBJ2-7; possibly TRBD1 for D (5 bases). The sequenced material came from blood. The clonotype originates from a man between 18 and 35 years old with Graves' ophthalmopathy. In nucleotides, the CDR3 is TGTGCCAGCAGTCAAAGGGGTTGGCTCTCCTACGAGCAGTACTTC. Its translation is CASSQRGWLSYEQYF.